Following are 9 T cell receptor beta chains from one sample sequenced in a study of cytomegalovirus exposure and HLA in healthy donors (dated by TCRdb to about 2017). Libraries were made using the immunoSEQ multiplex PCR assay. The multiplex PCR relied on a mix of 60 forward primers for TCR Vbeta segments and 13 reverse primers for TCR Jbeta segments. This is the immuneACCESS table as TCRdb keeps it, with only in-frame sequences that have V and J called. A part of the clones is gone; compared with another copy, unresolved V genes explain less than half, and the rest is unexplained. Within this sample are around 85,000 clones, with roughly 80% of them counted one time only. Less than 40% of the sample lies in the top ten. The sequencing input was PBMCs. These receptor sequences come from a man aged 50 to 59 in good health and CMV-seropositive.

The chain is built from TRBV19 and TRBJ1-1; 8 bases match TRBD1. The V gene's germline CDR1 is LNHDA and CDR2 SQIVND (reference sequence). V gave up 6 bases and J gave up 4 bases; unmatched junction bases: 7. The CDR3 has 14 residues. CDR3 loop: CASSNRGGATEAFF. Written as DNA, the CDR3 is TGTGCCAGTAGCAACAGGGGGGGGGCCACTGAAGCTTTCTTT.

The rearrangement links TRBV4-3 to TRBJ2-7; D gene uncertain. Trimming took 4 bases from V and 1 from J, leaving 8 bases between them. The CDR3 consists of 13 residues. The germline CDR1 and CDR2 sequences are LGHNA and YSLEER. This CDR3 reads CASSPMVSYEQYF. The CDR3 region has the DNA TGCGCCAGCAGCCCTATGGTTTCCTACGAGCAGTACTTC.

V and J are TRBV4-1 and TRBJ2-7, with a weak D call TRBD1 (6 bases). The germline CDR1 and CDR2 sequences are MGHRA and YSYEKL. This CDR3 comprises 14 residues. V lost 3 bases to trimming and J lost 3 bases, with 12 bases between them. As DNA, the CDR3 is TGCGCCAGCAGCCAGACCGACAGGTACTACGAGCAGTACTTC. This encodes CASSQTDRYYEQYF.

The chain has TRBV9 and TRBJ2-7; D not resolved. Trimming removed 3 bases from V and 4 bases from J, with 14 bases in between. In germline, CDR1 is SGDLS, CDR2 YYNGEE. This CDR3 spans 14 amino acids. CDR3 sequence: CASSALEYGYEQYF. The CDR3 DNA reads TGTGCCAGCAGCGCCCTGGAATACGGGTACGAGCAGTACTTC.

The J gene is TRBJ2-2, the V gene TRBV19; D might be TRBD1 (5 bases). In germline, CDR1 is LNHDA, CDR2 SQIVND (reference sequence). The ends were cut back, 10 bases at V and 4 bases at J, with 13 bases in the middle. The CDR3 runs 13 residues. This CDR3 reads CATTDRFTGELFF. CDR3 nucleotide sequence: TGTGCCACGACAGACCGTTTCACCGGGGAGCTGTTTTTT.

The chain recombines TRBV5-6 with TRBJ2-4, with a possible D match to TRBD2 (6 bases). Germline V gene data show CDR1 as SGHDT and CDR2 as YYEEEE. Trimming removed 0 bases from V and 9 bases from J, with 16 bases in between. This CDR3 has 15 amino acids. DNA for the CDR3: TGTGCCAGCAGCTTGGTCTCACGGGGAGGCGGCATTCAGTACTTC. Translated: CASSLVSRGGGIQYF.

This chain uses TRBV30 with TRBJ2-5, with 7 nucleotides matching TRBD2. V shed 3 bases and J 5 bases; nucleotides not matched to a gene: 9. CDR3 length equals 14 residues. Germline CDR1 is GTSNPN and CDR2 is SVGIG (reference sequence). For the CDR3, the DNA is TGTGCCTGGAGCCAACGGGCGGGAGAGGAGACCCAGTACTTC. Its protein product is CAWSQRAGEETQYF.

Regarding this clone: The same CDR3 also results from other DNA sequences found in this sample. The rearrangement joins TRBV7-2 to TRBJ1-1; D unclear. V lost 1 base and J lost 1, with 4 bases in between. The CDR3 is made up of 13 amino acids. The V gene's germline CDR1 is SGHTA and CDR2 FQGNSA. CDR3 region: CASSLGANTEAFF. As DNA, the CDR3 is TGTGCCAGCAGCTTAGGGGCGAACACTGAAGCTTTCTTT.

In DNA form, the CDR3 reads TGTGCCAGTGCGGAGGGGACAGGGCCCTACGAGCAGTACTTC. It encodes CASAEGTGPYEQYF. J is TRBJ2-7 and V is TRBV27; 9 nucleotides match TRBD1. CDR1 MNHEY and CDR2 SMNVEV come from the germline V gene (reference sequence). The ends lost 9 bases at V and 2 bases at J; junction bases unmatched: 8. The length of the CDR3 is 14 residues.